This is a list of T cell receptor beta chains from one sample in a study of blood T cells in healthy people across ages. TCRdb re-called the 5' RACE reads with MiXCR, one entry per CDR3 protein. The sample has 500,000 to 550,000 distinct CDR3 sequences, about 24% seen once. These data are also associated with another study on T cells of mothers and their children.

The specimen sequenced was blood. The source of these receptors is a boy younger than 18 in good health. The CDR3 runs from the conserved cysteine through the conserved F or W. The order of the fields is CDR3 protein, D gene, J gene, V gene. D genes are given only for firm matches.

CDR3 protein: CSASGAVGKRGNTDTQYF; D gene: TRBD2; J gene: TRBJ2-3; V gene: TRBV20-1
CDR3 protein: CASISIGQGEEKLFF; D gene: TRBD1; J gene: TRBJ1-4; V gene: TRBV12-3/TRBV12-4
CDR3 protein: CATSDPTHEQFF; D gene: -; J gene: -; V gene: TRBV24-1
CDR3 protein: CASSQDIRGGRYEQFF; D gene: TRBD2; J gene: TRBJ2-1; V gene: TRBV4-2
CDR3 protein: CASSQDLGHPREKLFF; D gene: -; J gene: TRBJ1-4; V gene: TRBV4-3
CDR3 protein: CASSLKAEGQYF; D gene: -; J gene: TRBJ2-3; V gene: TRBV7-9
CDR3 protein: CTSSLEAGGAKNIQYF; D gene: -; J gene: TRBJ2-4; V gene: TRBV7-2
CDR3 protein: CASSLVAGTGGWGEKLFF; D gene: TRBD1; J gene: TRBJ1-4; V gene: TRBV7-2
CDR3 protein: CASSPPSWETQYF; D gene: -; J gene: TRBJ2-5; V gene: TRBV18
CDR3 protein: CASSSVSSYEQYF; D gene: -; J gene: TRBJ2-7; V gene: TRBV5-6
CDR3 protein: CASSSSSGYEQYF; D gene: TRBD2; J gene: TRBJ2-7; V gene: TRBV19
CDR3 protein: CASSLVPGITDTQYF; D gene: -; J gene: TRBJ2-3; V gene: TRBV7-2
CDR3 protein: CATSDPRGGPQHF; D gene: -; J gene: TRBJ1-5; V gene: TRBV24-1
CDR3 protein: CASSQDILGTSIETQYF; D gene: TRBD2; J gene: -; V gene: TRBV4-3
CDR3 protein: CASSHNREDTQYF; D gene: -; J gene: TRBJ2-3; V gene: TRBV4-2
CDR3 protein: CASSSQGAFEAFF; D gene: TRBD1; J gene: TRBJ1-1; V gene: TRBV6-2/TRBV6-3
CDR3 protein: CASSHMSGSTEAFF; D gene: -; J gene: TRBJ1-1; V gene: TRBV4-1
CDR3 protein: CSVRHNYGYTF; D gene: -; J gene: TRBJ1-2; V gene: TRBV29-1
CDR3 protein: CASSQPSTGLGYTF; D gene: TRBD1; J gene: TRBJ1-2; V gene: TRBV4-2
CDR3 protein: CASSQTQMNTEAFF; D gene: -; J gene: TRBJ1-1; V gene: TRBV14
CDR3 protein: CASSPWRPVANEKLFF; D gene: -; J gene: TRBJ1-4; V gene: TRBV6-1
CDR3 protein: CASSQESRVSYNEQFF; D gene: -; J gene: TRBJ2-1; V gene: TRBV4-1
CDR3 protein: CAGLRTAQETQYF; D gene: -; J gene: TRBJ2-5; V gene: TRBV2
CDR3 protein: CASSLSPRTDSNVLTF; D gene: -; J gene: TRBJ2-6; V gene: TRBV13
CDR3 protein: CASSLYDAGVGANVLTF; D gene: TRBD2; J gene: TRBJ2-6; V gene: TRBV7-2
CDR3 protein: CASSYGEVSTDTQYF; D gene: -; J gene: TRBJ2-3; V gene: TRBV28
CDR3 protein: CASRGGRPTYEQYF; D gene: -; J gene: TRBJ2-7; V gene: TRBV28
CDR3 protein: CASSPRGLVGETQYF; D gene: TRBD2; J gene: TRBJ2-5; V gene: TRBV6-2/TRBV6-3
CDR3 protein: CASRDLSLQETQYF; D gene: -; J gene: TRBJ2-5; V gene: TRBV11-2
CDR3 protein: CASSDLDRGWNEQFF; D gene: TRBD1; J gene: -; V gene: TRBV28
CDR3 protein: CASGIRGSGNTIYF; D gene: -; J gene: TRBJ1-3; V gene: TRBV9
CDR3 protein: CASSLPTVRGAFF; D gene: -; J gene: TRBJ1-1; V gene: TRBV6-1
CDR3 protein: CASSHPGQGALNGYTF; D gene: TRBD1; J gene: TRBJ1-2; V gene: TRBV7-9
CDR3 protein: CASSWTSGDYEQYF; D gene: TRBD2; J gene: TRBJ2-7; V gene: TRBV28
CDR3 protein: CSVEVLAGGYNEQFF; D gene: TRBD2; J gene: TRBJ2-1; V gene: TRBV29-1
CDR3 protein: CASSFAARLGADTQYF; D gene: -; J gene: TRBJ2-3; V gene: TRBV7-8
CDR3 protein: CTSSTGSFSGANVLTF; D gene: -; J gene: TRBJ2-6; V gene: TRBV5-6
CDR3 protein: CASSQDRVTDTQYF; D gene: TRBD1; J gene: TRBJ2-3; V gene: TRBV4-3
CDR3 protein: CASSLSGRRPPHF; D gene: TRBD2; J gene: TRBJ2-5; V gene: TRBV28
CDR3 protein: CSGRQGSDDQETQYF; D gene: TRBD1; J gene: TRBJ2-5; V gene: TRBV20-1